This T cell receptor beta chain was sequenced during a study of CD8+CD57+ T cells in acquired aplastic anemia. Study at large: DNA from sorted CD4+ and CD8+ cells averaged around 3.2 ug. CD4+ cell libraries from healthy donors averaged about 10.8 million reads. Study findings and constraints: Both patients and controls carried the same twenty-nine CD8+ CDR3 sequences.

The template for TCR beta VDJ and CDR3 sequence profiling was genomic DNA. TCRdb fed the reads into MiXCR, producing one record per CDR3 protein. The sample has 110,000 or so distinct CDR3 sequences; approximately 48% are singletons. In this sample, this clonotype turned up a few times. As yet, its antigen is unknown. Germline V CDR1 and CDR2: SGHVS, FQNEAQ. This CDR3 contains 11 residues. V was pared by 5 bases and J by 8 bases, with 7 bases between. The chain employs TRBV7-8 and TRBJ2-1; D is ambiguous. This sequence originates from a human donor in good health, serving as a control. Sequencing input: sorted CD4+, CD8+, or CD8+CD57+ T cells (not recorded which) from PBMCs. The CDR3 spells CASSPQYEQFF. As DNA, the CDR3 is TGTGCCAGCAGCCCTCAGTATGAGCAGTTCTTC. The variable domain in full, with the rest retrieved from reference TRBV7-8 and TRBJ2-1, is GAGVSQSPRYKVAKRGQDVALRCDPISGHVSLFWYQQALGQGPEFLTYFQNEAQLDKSGLPSDRFFAERPEGSVSTLKIQRTQQEDSAVYLCASSPQYEQFFGPGTRLTVL.